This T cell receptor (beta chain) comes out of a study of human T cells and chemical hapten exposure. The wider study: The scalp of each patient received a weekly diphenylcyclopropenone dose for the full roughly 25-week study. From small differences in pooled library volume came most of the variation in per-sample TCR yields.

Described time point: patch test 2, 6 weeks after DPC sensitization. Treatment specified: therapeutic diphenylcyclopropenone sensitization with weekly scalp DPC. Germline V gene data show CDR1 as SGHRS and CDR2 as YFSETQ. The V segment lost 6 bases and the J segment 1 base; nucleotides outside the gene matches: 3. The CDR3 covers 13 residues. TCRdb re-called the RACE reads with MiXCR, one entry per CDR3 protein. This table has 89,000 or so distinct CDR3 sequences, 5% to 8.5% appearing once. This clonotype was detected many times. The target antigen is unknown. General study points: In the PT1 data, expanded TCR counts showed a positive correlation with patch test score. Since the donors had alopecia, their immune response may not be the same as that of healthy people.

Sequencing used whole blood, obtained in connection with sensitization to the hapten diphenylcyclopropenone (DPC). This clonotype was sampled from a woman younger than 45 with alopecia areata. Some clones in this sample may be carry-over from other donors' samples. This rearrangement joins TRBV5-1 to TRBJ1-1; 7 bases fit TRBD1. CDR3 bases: TGCGCCAGCACGGGGACAGCGAACACTGAAGCTTTCTTT. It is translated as CASTGTANTEAFF.